A selection of T cell receptor beta chains follows, all from one sample in a study of blood T cell repertoires in COVID-19. Some clones are missing from TCRdb's copy, which holds only in-frame ones; the method was immunoSEQ multiplex PCR. Of more than 200,000 clones in the sample, about nine tenths were seen once. Sample: peripheral blood. These receptors were collected from a man between 45 and 60 years old with acute or convalescent COVID-19. Each CDR3 is given with its conserved first and last residue. For some rows the clone size is stated as once, few or many, or as a class when expanded; others skip it.

J gene | clone size | V gene | CDR3 protein
TRBJ2-7 | few | TRBV27 | CASSFRLAGGINSSYEQYF
TRBJ2-5 | . | TRBV5-5 | CASSLAGGVSETQYF
TRBJ1-2 | . | TRBV19 | CASSIDLGEGLPGGYTF
TRBJ1-2 | . | TRBV19 | CASSMGQGDYGYTF
TRBJ1-5 | . | TRBV6-6 | CASTLTQGNQPQHF
TRBJ2-2 | . | TRBV2 | CASTRPSTGINTGELFF
TRBJ1-6 | few | TRBV13 | CASSLGRRLSSYNSPLHF
TRBJ2-6 | . | TRBV3-1/TRBV3-2 | CASSQDLAGWTGANVLTF
TRBJ1-2 | . | TRBV11-2 | CASRSNTAIGGYTF
TRBJ1-1 | . | TRBV6-5 | CASSKKQVMNTEAFF
TRBJ1-4 | . | TRBV5-1 | CASHPGDRGGKEKLFF
TRBJ1-2 | . | TRBV7-2 | CASSLGQALNYGYTF
TRBJ1-3 | . | TRBV7-9 | CASSLDNRNTIYF
TRBJ2-7 | . | TRBV18 | CASSWDSRYEQYF
TRBJ2-1 | . | TRBV11-3 | CASSVTGNEQFF
TRBJ2-3 | . | TRBV9 | CASSARLDRGRTDTQYF
TRBJ2-3 | . | TRBV7-3 | CASSPSLSRTDTQYF
TRBJ1-2 | . | TRBV25-1 | CASSEPAGQGYGYTF
TRBJ2-5 | . | TRBV5-4 | CASSPALQGPSTETQYF
TRBJ1-6 | . | TRBV5-1 | CASSWGRETHSPLHF
TRBJ1-4 | . | TRBV10-2 | CASFDREREKLFF
TRBJ2-7 | . | TRBV3-1/TRBV3-2 | CASSQARLAGGQYEQYF
TRBJ1-5 | . | TRBV18 | CASSPPGDYSNQPQHF
TRBJ2-2 | . | TRBV14 | CASSQGTGLNTGELFF
TRBJ2-7 | . | TRBV5-1 | CASSLALGQPTTYEQYF
TRBJ1-2 | . | TRBV16 | CASSQSGQSYGYTF
TRBJ1-2 | . | TRBV6-1 | CASSGGGTLRQGGYTF
TRBJ2-5 | . | TRBV27 | CASSSLPSRETQYF
TRBJ1-4 | . | TRBV7-9 | CASSPRETRYEKLFF
TRBJ2-1 | . | TRBV5-1 | CASSLTVSSYNEQFF
TRBJ1-2 | . | TRBV6-1 | CASSADRGPVDYGYTF
TRBJ2-5 | . | TRBV11-2 | CASSPGRLPETQYF
TRBJ1-2 | . | TRBV19 | CASNPGQGGNYGYTF
TRBJ2-2 | . | TRBV5-1 | CASSLIPGVNTGELFF
TRBJ1-4 | . | TRBV27 | CASSARDRGVSEKLFF
TRBJ1-1 | . | TRBV7-9 | CASSPGGPDNTEAFF
TRBJ1-4 | . | TRBV30 | CAWSAGGGATNEKLFF
TRBJ2-5 | . | TRBV5-1 | CASSSGTSGGLRETQYF
TRBJ1-3 | . | TRBV5-1 | CASRGEGNTIYF
TRBJ1-2 | . | TRBV6-5 | CASSPSDRAYGYTF
TRBJ2-3 | . | TRBV7-7 | CASSPRLNTYTDTQYF
TRBJ1-2 | . | TRBV5-1 | CASSAGQAHGYTF
TRBJ2-2 | . | TRBV7-9 | CASSRSNTGELFF
TRBJ1-1 | . | TRBV7-9 | CASSPRGDAFF
TRBJ2-7 | . | TRBV7-2 | CASSQGQVKSYEQYF
TRBJ2-7 | many | TRBV14 | CASSQGEIFNSYEQYF
TRBJ1-1 | . | TRBV11-2 | CASSSNRGLDTEAFF
TRBJ1-2 | . | TRBV15 | CATSSPGGDGYTF
TRBJ1-2 | . | TRBV29-1 | CSVRTQRHYGYTF
TRBJ1-2 | . | TRBV9 | CASSVKGGHGYTF
TRBJ1-4 | . | TRBV7-9 | CASSFSYPREKLFF
TRBJ1-2 | once | TRBV20-1 | CSASTEPYGYTF
TRBJ2-3 | . | TRBV12-3/TRBV12-4 | CASTAVVPDTQYF
TRBJ1-1 | . | TRBV5-1 | CASSQGANTEAFF
TRBJ1-2 | . | TRBV6-5 | CASSYRDRENGYTF